These 31 T cell receptor beta chains were sequenced from one sample in a study of cytomegalovirus exposure and HLA in healthy donors. Both 60 Vbeta primers and 13 Jbeta primers went into the PCR. This table comes from immunoSEQ multiplex PCR, and its TCRdb copy is limited to in-frame clones, with some not included. The sample carries 200,000 to 250,000 clones, about 75% recorded once. Sequenced: PBMCs. These receptors were obtained from a woman aged 25 to 39 in good health and CMV-seronegative.

The chain links TRBV11-2 to TRBJ2-3, with 8 positions matching TRBD2. The germline V gene encodes CDR1 SGHAT and CDR2 FQNNGV. The CDR3 has 18 residues. J lost 5 bases, V lost 6 bases, and 19 bases had no gene match. The CDR3 DNA is TGTGCCAGCAGTCCAACGCACCCTTTAGCGGGATGGATAGATACGCAGTATTTT. This translates into CASSPTHPLAGWIDTQYF.

The chain employs TRBV7-2 and TRBJ2-1, with D tentatively TRBD2 (6 bases). The CDR3 has 15 amino acids. In germline, CDR1 is SGHTA, CDR2 FQGNSA. V lost 6 bases and J 0 bases, leaving 12 bases between the germline ends. CDR3: CASRSGFSSYNEQFF. The DNA for the CDR3 is TGTGCCAGCAGAAGCGGGTTCAGCTCCTACAATGAGCAGTTCTTC.

This clone was counted only a few times. For the CDR3, the DNA is TGTGCCACCACCAACACATCAGCAACTAATGAAAAACTGTTTTTT. This translates into CATTNTSATNEKLFF. The chain is built from TRBV15 and TRBJ1-4; D remains ambiguous. Germline V lookup: CDR1 LNHNV, CDR2 YYDKDF (reference sequence). This CDR3 is built from 15 residues. V was clipped by 7 bases and J by 0 bases, with 12 bases between them.

This rearrangement joins TRBV6-1 to TRBJ2-5; 8 nucleotides align to TRBD1. The germline V gene encodes CDR1 MNHNS and CDR2 SASEGT. The CDR3 extends over 19 amino acids. Trimming cost V 1 base and J 5 bases; bases outside gene matches: 18. CDR3 residues: CASSEVMVGTGGSRETQYF. DNA of the CDR3: TGTGCCAGCAGTGAAGTAATGGTCGGGACAGGTGGCTCCAGGGAGACCCAGTACTTC.

This clone occurred once. The sample contains more than one DNA sequence encoding this CDR3. This chain links TRBV5-1 with TRBJ2-7, with a possible D match to TRBD1 (6 bases). Germline loops: CDR1 SGHRS, CDR2 YFSETQ. V was shortened by 3 bases and J by 2 bases, with 15 bases between the two germline ends. This CDR3 contains 15 residues. This CDR3 is CASSSGRDTTYEQYF. DNA for the CDR3: TGCGCCAGCAGCTCCGGCCGGGACACGACCTACGAGCAGTACTTC. Filled out from reference TRBV5-1 and TRBJ2-7, the complete variable domain reads KAGVTQTPRYLIKTRGQQVTLSCSPISGHRSVSWYQQTPGQGLQFLFEYFSETQRNKGNFPGRFSGRQFSNSRSEMNVSTLELGDSALYLCASSSGRDTTYEQYFGPGTRLTVT.

The chain couples TRBV2 to TRBJ2-5, with D possibly being TRBD2 (7 bases). V was cut by 6 bases and J by 2 bases, with 13 bases left in between. The CDR3 is 14 residues long. Germline CDR1 SNHLY, CDR2 FYNNEI. In nucleotides, the CDR3 is TGTGCCAGCAGAGGAGGGGGGGCTCAAGAGACCCAGTACTTC. Translation gives CASRGGGAQETQYF.

This chain links TRBV7-2 with TRBJ1-5; tentatively, D is TRBD1 (6 bases). Germline assignment: CDR1 SGHTA and CDR2 FQGNSA. CDR3 length equals 13 residues. V gave up 1 base and J gave up 9 bases, with 10 bases separating them. CDR3 residues: CASSLERGAPQHF. The DNA of the CDR3 is TGTGCCAGCAGCTTAGAGCGGGGGGCGCCCCAGCATTTT.

The rearrangement links TRBV6-6 to TRBJ2-5, with 11 bases fitting TRBD2. Matching the DNA end better, TRBJ2-7 makes the J call doubtful. The CDR3 length is 15 residues. The germline gives CDR1 MNHNY, CDR2 SVGAGI (reference sequence). The CDR3 sequence: CASSVSGGAVYEQYF. CDR3 nucleotides: TGTGCCAGCAGTGTTAGCGGGGGGGCGGTCTACGAGCAGTACTTC.

The chain carries TRBV30 and TRBJ2-7; 12 bases fit TRBD2. The CDR3 consists of 15 residues. After removal of 5 bases from V and 3 bases from J, the junction contained 8 bases not matched to a gene. Germline CDR1 and CDR2: GTSNPN and SVGIG (reference sequence). Here the CDR3 reads CAWAFGLAGLYEQYF. In DNA form, the CDR3 reads TGTGCCTGGGCTTTCGGACTAGCGGGACTCTACGAGCAGTACTTC. The variable domain in full, completed from reference TRBV30 and TRBJ2-7, reads SQTIHQWPATLVQPVGSPLSLECTVEGTSNPNLYWYRQAAGRGLQLLFYSVGIGQISSEVPQNLSASRPQDRQFILSSKKLLLSDSGFYLCAWAFGLAGLYEQYFGPGTRLTVT.

Concerning this clone: The junction shows a germline mismatch at one end, possibly a read error. The rearrangement uses TRBV7-9 and TRBJ1-1; TRBD1 is a possible D gene (6 bases). This CDR3 spans 12 amino acids. CDR1 SEHNR and CDR2 FQNEAQ come from the germline V gene (reference sequence). This chain's CDR3 is CSSSRRVGAAFF. The CDR3 coding sequence is TGTTCCAGCAGCCGACGTGTGGGGGCGGCTTTCTTT.

Only a few counts were recorded for this clone. The rearrangement links TRBV9 to TRBJ1-2; TRBD1 aligns across 7 bases. The length of the CDR3 is 15 residues. Germline assignment: CDR1 SGDLS and CDR2 YYNGEE. V was clipped by 2 bases and J by 1 base; unmatched bases: 5. CDR3 bases: TGTGCCAGCAGCGTCGGACAGGACATTAACTATGGCTACACCTTC. Its protein product is CASSVGQDINYGYTF.

This chain uses TRBV29-1 with TRBJ2-3; 8 bases map to TRBD2. Germline V CDR1 and CDR2: SQVTM, ANQGSEA. This CDR3 is 12 amino acids long. Germline trimming cut 7 bases from V and 4 bases from J; bases unmatched to any gene: 4. CDR3 protein: CSANGGADTQYF. DNA of the CDR3: TGCAGCGCCAACGGGGGGGCAGATACGCAGTATTTT.

With respect to this clone: The germline gene is not matched at one end of the junction; a read error may be the cause. The chain joins TRBV2 to TRBJ2-3; 7 nucleotides match TRBD2. Germline V gene sequence: CDR1 SNHLY, CDR2 FYNNEI. This CDR3 region has 19 residues. The CDR3 DNA follows: TGTGCCAGCACTGAAGGTCGCGGGAGTGGCGGGGATAGCACAGATACGCAGTATTTT. It specifies CASTEGRGSGGDSTDTQYF.

This sequence joins TRBV6-6 and TRBJ1-2, with a tentative D call TRBD1 (6 bases). Germline CDR1 MNHNY, CDR2 SVGAGI (reference sequence). This CDR3 is built from 14 residues. Trimming took off 2 bases at V and 6 bases at J, with 13 bases between the two ends. DNA of the CDR3: TGTGCCAGCAGTTACACAAACTCAGGGGATGGCTACACCTTC. Protein product: CASSYTNSGDGYTF.

Note on this clone: Mismatch with germline at one junction end may stem from a read error. This chain links TRBV7-9 with TRBJ2-7, with D tentatively TRBD2 (6 bases). In germline, CDR1 is SEHNR, CDR2 FQNEAQ (reference sequence). The CDR3 length is 15 residues. This CDR3 reads CSSSLQDSGTYEQYF. In DNA, the CDR3 is TGTTCCAGCAGCTTACAGGATAGCGGTACCTACGAGCAGTACTTC.

The rearrangement links TRBV19 to TRBJ2-5; TRBD2 might be the D (6 bases). Trimming cost V 3 bases and J 1 base, with 9 bases left between them. The CDR3 is made up of 14 amino acids. In germline, CDR1 is LNHDA, CDR2 SQIVND (reference sequence). DNA for the CDR3: TGTGCCAGTAGTATTTCGACTAGCCAAGAGACCCAGTACTTC. Protein: CASSISTSQETQYF.

The chain couples TRBV9 to TRBJ2-5; 7 bases align to TRBD2. V shed 5 bases, J shed 3 bases, and the junction held 7 bases outside the gene matches. Germline CDR1 SGDLS, CDR2 YYNGEE. The CDR3 is 14 residues long. CDR3 nucleotides: TGTGCCAGCAGTGCCGGGGGGTGGGAAGAGACCCAGTACTTC. Encoded protein: CASSAGGWEETQYF.

This clone was seen just once. V and J are TRBV11-2 and TRBJ1-6; tentatively, D is TRBD1 (6 bases). Germline V gives CDR1 SGHAT, CDR2 FQNNGV. V was cut by 2 bases and J by 14 bases, with 19 bases left in between. The CDR3 loop spans 15 amino acids. Here the CDR3 reads CASSLSAGTLLTLHF. CDR3 DNA: TGTGCCAGCAGCTTATCAGCCGGGACACTGTTAACCCTCCACTTT.

The chain links TRBV5-1 to TRBJ2-2; D may be TRBD1 (6 bases). The germline V gene encodes CDR1 SGHRS and CDR2 YFSETQ. V shed 6 bases and J shed 4 bases, with 19 bases lying between them. CDR3 size: 16 residues. Here the CDR3 reads CASTNEISGATGELFF. The CDR3 DNA sequence: TGCGCCAGCACTAACGAAATCTCAGGGGCCACCGGGGAGCTGTTTTTT.

The chain links TRBV11-3 to TRBJ1-1; TRBD1 matches 7 bases. Unmatched junction bases numbered 20, after V lost 7 bases and J lost 12 bases. The V gene's germline CDR1 is SGHNT and CDR2 YENEEA. The CDR3 sequence is 15 residues long. CDR3: CASTFGDRDSQVTFF. CDR3 sequence (DNA): TGTGCCAGCACCTTTGGAGATCGGGACAGCCAGGTCACTTTCTTT.

A word on this clone: The junction shows a germline mismatch at one end, possibly a read error. The chain joins TRBV20-1 to TRBJ2-5, with a weak D call TRBD1 (5 bases). Germline-derived CDR1 and CDR2 are DFQATT and SNEGSKA (reference sequence). This CDR3 is 9 amino acids long. The CDR3 loop is CSAPGVRDF. CDR3 coding DNA: TGCAGTGCTCCCGGAGTCAGGGACTTC.

The CDR3 loop is CASSIADQETQYF. CDR3 DNA: TGTGCCAGTAGTATCGCGGACCAAGAGACCCAGTACTTC. The rearrangement joins TRBV19 to TRBJ2-5; no clear D gene. Germline loops: CDR1 LNHDA, CDR2 SQIVND (reference sequence). V lost 3 bases, J lost 0 bases, and 5 bases lay in between. The CDR3 has 13 amino acids.

The chain couples TRBV2 to TRBJ2-7, with 10 bases aligning to TRBD2. The V and J ends lost 0 bases and 5 bases, in that order; junction bases with no gene match: 7. Germline V gives CDR1 SNHLY, CDR2 FYNNEI. The CDR3 extends over 16 amino acids. The CDR3 is CASSEARAGGLNEQYF. The DNA for the CDR3 is TGTGCCAGCAGTGAAGCCCGAGCGGGAGGGCTCAACGAGCAGTACTTC.

This clone was seen a few times. The junction departs from germline at one end; a sequencing error may be responsible. V and J are TRBV4-1 and TRBJ2-7; D remains ambiguous. The germline V gene has CDR1 MGHRA and CDR2 YSYEKL. CDR3 length equals 11 residues. CDR3 sequence: CARSPGNEQYF. The CDR3 region has the DNA TGCGCCAGAAGCCCAGGAAATGAGCAGTACTTC.

The CDR3 nucleotides read TGTGCCTTCCAAGGGACAGAGAATTCACCCCTCCACTTT. Its translation: CAFQGTENSPLHF. The chain recombines TRBV30 with TRBJ1-6; 7 nucleotides match TRBD1. Germline assignment: CDR1 GTSNPN and CDR2 SVGIG (reference sequence). The CDR3 has 13 amino acids. V shed 7 bases and J 7 bases; nucleotides not matched to a gene: 7. The whole variable domain, remainder taken from reference TRBV30 and TRBJ1-6, is SQTIHQWPATLVQPVGSPLSLECTVEGTSNPNLYWYRQAAGRGLQLLFYSVGIGQISSEVPQNLSASRPQDRQFILSSKKLLLSDSGFYLCAFQGTENSPLHFGNGTRLTVT.

The sample holds a few counts of this clone. This chain uses TRBV2 with TRBJ2-2; D possibly corresponds to TRBD2 (6 bases). CDR1 and CDR2 from the germline V gene are SNHLY and FYNNEI. V was pared by 7 bases and J by 2 bases, with 11 bases between. The CDR3 is 14 amino acids. DNA of the CDR3: TGTGCCAGCAAGGCTAGCGAAAACACCGGGGAGCTGTTTTTT. Its protein product is CASKASENTGELFF.

The rearrangement joins TRBV4-1 to TRBJ2-1; TRBD2 matches at 8 bases. Germline trimming cut 1 base from V and 3 bases from J; bases unmatched to any gene: 2. The CDR3 is 15 residues long. CDR1 MGHRA and CDR2 YSYEKL come from the germline V gene. CDR3 bases: TGCGCCAGCAGCCAAGTTAGCGGGGACTACAATGAGCAGTTCTTC. This sequence encodes CASSQVSGDYNEQFF.

This clone was counted only a few times. The genes are TRBV2 and TRBJ1-5; TRBD1 aligns across 7 bases. Germline assignment: CDR1 SNHLY and CDR2 FYNNEI. With 7 bases clipped from V and 3 bases from J, the junction kept 6 bases outside the gene matches. CDR3 length equals 14 residues. The CDR3 DNA follows: TGTGCCAGCAAGAACAGGGGCCCCAATCAGCCCCAGCATTTT. It encodes CASKNRGPNQPQHF.

The rearrangement uses TRBV7-9 and TRBJ2-7, with unresolved D. V lost 3 bases and J 5 bases, leaving 14 bases between the germline ends. Germline CDR1 SEHNR, CDR2 FQNEAQ (reference sequence). The CDR3 runs to 14 residues. For the CDR3, the DNA is TGTGCCAGCAGCTTTTTCTTGACTGCTGACGAGCAGTACTTC. It encodes CASSFFLTADEQYF.

This clone showed up just once. This chain joins TRBV19 and TRBJ1-5; D remains ambiguous. The CDR3 loop spans 13 amino acids. Trimming removed 4 bases from V and 5 bases from J, with 9 bases in between. The germline CDR1 and CDR2 sequences are LNHDA and SQIVND (reference sequence). The CDR3 coding sequence is TGTGCCAGTAGTAGTGCCCGCGATCAGCCCCAGCATTTT. This translates into CASSSARDQPQHF.

The CDR3 sequence: CASSPPPGHITIYF. The CDR3 region has the DNA TGTGCCAGCAGTCCCCCGCCCGGTCATATCACCATATATTTT. The chain has TRBV28 and TRBJ1-3; D is undetermined. V shed 5 bases and J shed 9 bases, with 17 bases lying between them. The CDR3 runs to 14 residues. CDR1 and CDR2 from the germline V gene are MDHEN and SYDVKM. The full variable domain, in which reference TRBV28 and TRBJ1-3 provide the parts outside the CDR3, is DVKVTQSSRYLVKRTGEKVFLECVQDMDHENMFWYRQDPGLGLRLIYFSYDVKMKEKGDIPEGYSVSREKKERFSLILESASTNQTSMYLCASSPPPGHITIYFGEGSWLTVV.